These 16 T cell receptor beta chains were all obtained from the same sample, sequenced in a study of blood T cells in healthy people across ages (dated by TCRdb to about 2015). Library preparation employed 5' RACE. This sample was sequenced with an Illumina HiSeq 2500. A second PCR of roughly 6 to 11 cycles was run with a J-beta primer mix and a sample-barcoded 5' primer. TCRdb redid the processing of the public reads, applying fastp at Q25 and MiXCR, and retained in-frame beta chains. Entries that share a CDR3 protein sequence are merged under the most common genes and DNA. The sample table records some 790,000 distinct CDR3 sequences; under 35% of these occur just once. Jointly, the top ten make up around a sixth of the sample. Material: blood. These receptors all come from an elderly woman in good health.

This clonotype was recorded many times. The chain recombines TRBV7-2 with TRBJ2-7, with D possibly being TRBD1 or TRBD2 (7 bases each). V lost 5 bases and J lost 0, with 14 bases in between. This CDR3 is 15 amino acids long. The germline V gene encodes CDR1 SGHTA and CDR2 FQGNSA. DNA of the CDR3: TGTGCCAGCAGCCCTCAGGGGGGGAGCTCCTACGAGCAGTACTTC. It translates to CASSPQGGSSYEQYF.

V usage is TRBV11-2 and J usage is TRBJ2-1; 8 positions agree with TRBD2. Unmatched junction bases numbered 6, after V lost 5 bases and J lost 12 bases. The CDR3 loop spans 12 amino acids. Germline values: CDR1 SGHAT, CDR2 FQNNGV. The DNA of the CDR3 is TGTGCCAGCAGCATTAGCGGGGACCTGCAGTTCTTC. Its protein product is CASSISGDLQFF.

The V call is TRBV9, the J call TRBJ2-2; TRBD2 agrees at 9 bases. The CDR3 contains 16 residues. Looked up from germline, CDR1 is SGDLS and CDR2 is YYNGEE. After removal of 0 bases from V and 4 bases from J, the junction contained 4 bases not matched to a gene. The CDR3 region is CASSVVGTSPTGELFF. The CDR3 DNA sequence: TGTGCCAGCAGCGTAGTAGGGACTAGCCCCACCGGGGAGCTGTTTTTT.

This chain joins TRBV9 and TRBJ2-5; D is ambiguous. Germline values: CDR1 SGDLS, CDR2 YYNGEE. There are 17 residues in the CDR3. V gave up 4 bases and J gave up 11 bases, with 30 bases separating them. The CDR3 region is CASSPRAQITFYNEQYF. CDR3 sequence (DNA): TGTGCCAGCAGCCCCCGAGCACAGATAACATTCTACAATGAGCAGTACTTC.

This clonotype was seen repeatedly, ten times or more. The chain has TRBV7-2 and TRBJ1-2; D uncertain. The CDR3 extends over 14 amino acids. V lost 5 bases to trimming and J lost 2 bases, with 12 bases between them. Germline lookup yields CDR1 SGHTA and CDR2 FQGNSA. CDR3 nucleotide sequence: TGTGCCAGCAGCCAAAACCTCCCCAACTATGGCTACACCTTC. Residues: CASSQNLPNYGYTF. The whole variable domain, filled in from reference TRBV7-2 and TRBJ1-2, reads GAGVSQSPSNKVTEKGKDVELRCDPISGHTALYWYRQSLGQGLEFLIYFQGNSAPDKSGLPSDRFSAERTGGSVSTLTIQRTQQEDSAVYLCASSQNLPNYGYTFGSGTRLTVV.

This clonotype was detected many times. This chain connects TRBV27 to TRBJ2-3; D not resolved. This CDR3 spans 14 amino acids. Germline V lookup: CDR1 MNHEY, CDR2 SMNVEV (reference sequence). Trimming removed 3 bases at V and 3 bases at J, with 10 bases between. The CDR3 is CASSFQHPTDTQYF. CDR3 nucleotides: TGTGCCAGCAGTTTCCAACACCCTACAGATACGCAGTATTTT.

This clonotype was counted a few times. The chain combines TRBV10-1 with TRBJ2-2, with D tentatively TRBD1 or TRBD2 (6 bases each). This CDR3 has 12 amino acids. Germline V gene lookup returns CDR1 WNHNN and CDR2 SYGVQD (reference sequence). Trimming took 4 bases from V and 12 from J, leaving 12 bases between them. The CDR3 loop is CASSGGAGKLFF. For the CDR3, the DNA is TGCGCCAGCAGTGGGGGGGCAGGGAAGCTGTTTTTT.

This clonotype was picked up a small number of times. This chain links TRBV18 with TRBJ2-4; D remains unclear. Trimming removed 0 bases at V and 13 bases at J, with 16 bases between. CDR3 length: 14 residues. Per germline, CDR1 KGHSH and CDR2 LQKENI. Here the CDR3 DNA reads TGTGCCAGCTCACCACCGACGGCAGTCAACTCGCAGTACTTC. This codes for CASSPPTAVNSQYF.

Turning to this clonotype: This sequence may be a read error, since a much larger clone differs from it by one base. This chain links TRBV20-1 with TRBJ2-1; 10 bases map to TRBD2. The end of the DNA is better explained by TRBJ2-7, so the J call may be wrong. Germline CDR1 DFQATT, CDR2 SNEGSKA (reference sequence). CDR3 length: 15 residues. The chain's CDR3 is CSARESGGAYNEQYF. CDR3 DNA sequence: TGCAGTGCTAGAGAAAGCGGGGGGGCCTACAATGAGCAGTACTTC.

This clonotype has at least ten counts. This chain connects TRBV9 to TRBJ1-2; 10 bases align to TRBD1. Per germline, CDR1 SGDLS and CDR2 YYNGEE. J gave up 4 bases and V 0 bases, and 3 bases lay outside the gene matches. The CDR3 loop spans 15 amino acids. Here the CDR3 reads CASSVEGQGVYGYTF. Written as DNA, the CDR3 is TGTGCCAGCAGCGTAGAAGGACAGGGGGTCTATGGCTACACCTTC.

V is TRBV13 and J is TRBJ2-3; D unresolved. Between the trimmed V and J ends, which lost 5 bases and 2 bases, there was a span of 11 bases. Germline lookup yields CDR1 PRHDT and CDR2 FYEKMQ (reference sequence). This CDR3 has 14 residues. CDR3 nucleotide sequence: TGTGCCAGCAGCCCCCAGCGTTACACAGATACGCAGTATTTT. This encodes CASSPQRYTDTQYF.

This clonotype occurred a few times. The V and J genes are TRBV7-2 and TRBJ2-2, with D possibly TRBD1 on 5 matching bases. Trimming pared 2 bases from V and 7 bases from J, leaving 11 bases between. The CDR3 spans 14 residues. The germline V gene encodes CDR1 SGHTA and CDR2 FQGNSA. The chain's CDR3 is CASSLKGAGGELFF. In DNA form, the CDR3 reads TGTGCCAGCAGCTTAAAAGGGGCCGGCGGGGAGCTGTTTTTT.

The chain employs TRBV9 and TRBJ2-3; 13 positions match TRBD2. The CDR3 has 18 residues. Trimming at V came to 3 bases and at J to 1 base, leaving 8 bases not matched to a gene. Germline lookup yields CDR1 SGDLS and CDR2 YYNGEE. This chain's CDR3 is CASSETSGGFGGTDTQYF. For the CDR3, the DNA is TGTGCCAGCAGCGAGACTAGCGGGGGGTTCGGTGGCACAGATACGCAGTATTTT.

This clonotype has just a few counts. The chain employs TRBV6-6 and TRBJ2-3; D is perhaps TRBD1 or TRBD2 (5 bases each). V lost 0 bases and J lost 0, with 10 bases in between. From germline, CDR1 is MNHNY and CDR2 SVGAGI (reference sequence). This CDR3 spans 16 amino acids. DNA for the CDR3: TGTGCCAGCAGTTACTCTTTCTGGGGGAGCACAGATACGCAGTATTTT. Its translation: CASSYSFWGSTDTQYF.

There are a few counts of this clonotype. J is TRBJ2-2 and V is TRBV12-3 or TRBV12-4, with D possibly TRBD1 on 5 matching bases. The CDR3 contains 17 residues. V lost 4 bases to trimming and J lost 0 bases, with 15 bases between them. CDR3 residues: CASSSSWGSSNTGELFF. CDR3 bases: TGTGCCAGCAGTTCGTCCTGGGGCTCTTCGAACACCGGGGAGCTGTTTTTT.

With regard to this clonotype: A much larger clone differs from this one at a single base, so this may be a read error. This rearrangement joins TRBV5-1 to TRBJ2-7, with D tentatively TRBD2 (5 bases). CDR1 is SGHRS, CDR2 YFSETQ, per germline. CDR3 length: 17 amino acids. Trimming left V 0 bases short and J 7 bases short, with 23 bases between. CDR3 in DNA: TGCGCCAGCAGCTTGGGGTATATGGGGAATACGGGAAATGAGCAGTACTTC. Its protein is CASSLGYMGNTGNEQYF.